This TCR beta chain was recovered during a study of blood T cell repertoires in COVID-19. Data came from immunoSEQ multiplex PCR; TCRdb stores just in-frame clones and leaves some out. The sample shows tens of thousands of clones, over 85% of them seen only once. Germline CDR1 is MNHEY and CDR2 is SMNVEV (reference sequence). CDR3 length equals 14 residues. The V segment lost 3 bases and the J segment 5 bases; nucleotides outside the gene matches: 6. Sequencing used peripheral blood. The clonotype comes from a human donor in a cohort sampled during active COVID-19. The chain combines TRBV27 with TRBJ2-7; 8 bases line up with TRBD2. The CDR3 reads CASSLTSALDEQYF. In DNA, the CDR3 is TGTGCCAGCAGTTTGACTAGCGCCCTAGACGAGCAGTACTTC.